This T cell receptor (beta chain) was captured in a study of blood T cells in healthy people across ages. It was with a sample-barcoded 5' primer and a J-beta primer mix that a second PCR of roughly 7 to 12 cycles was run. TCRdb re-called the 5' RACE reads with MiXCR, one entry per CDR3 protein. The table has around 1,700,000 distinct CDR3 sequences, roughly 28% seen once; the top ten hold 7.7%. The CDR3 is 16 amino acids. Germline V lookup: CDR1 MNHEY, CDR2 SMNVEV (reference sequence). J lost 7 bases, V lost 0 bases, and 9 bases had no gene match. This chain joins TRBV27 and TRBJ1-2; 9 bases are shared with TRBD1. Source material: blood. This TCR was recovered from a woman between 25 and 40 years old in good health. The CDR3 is CASSLSAGQGPLGYTF. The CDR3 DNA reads TGTGCCAGCAGTTTATCGGCGGGACAGGGCCCCCTTGGCTACACCTTC.